Listed below are T cell receptor beta chains from one sample, sequenced in a study of blood T cell repertoires in COVID-19. Sequencing used immunoSEQ multiplex PCR; TCRdb keeps in-frame clones, though not all of them. The sample records around 370,000 clones, almost 90% being singletons. Input material: peripheral blood. Receptors originate from a woman in her sixties or seventies with COVID-19, enrolled during active disease. The conserved cysteine and the conserved F or W are not part of the CDR3 here.

TRBV24-1	TRBJ1-2	ATSSYRTGGNGYT
TRBV5-8	TRBJ1-1	ASSVGELDTEAF
TRBV30	TRBJ2-3	AWSVGQGVNTQY
TRBV4-2	TRBJ1-3	ASSPKTGQRLGNTIY
TRBV5-4	TRBJ1-6	ASSLTVNDNSPLH
TRBV7-2	TRBJ1-5	ASSADRGGGQPQH
TRBV6-2/TRBV6-3	TRBJ1-2	ASSYLRDRGRTRNGYT
TRBV15	TRBJ1-2	ATSRPTGTGGPNYGYT
TRBV30	TRBJ2-5	AWRTSGAQETQY
TRBV6-2/TRBV6-3	TRBJ1-2	ASSPGQTYGYT
TRBV3-1/TRBV3-2	TRBJ2-7	ASSLRDKLYEQY
TRBV3-1/TRBV3-2	TRBJ1-1	ASSRDRGRGTEAF
TRBV6-4	TRBJ2-1	ASSGGDHNEQF
TRBV28	TRBJ1-5	ASSTGTNSNQPQH
TRBV5-6	TRBJ2-1	ASSERGTSKQNEQF
TRBV7-2	TRBJ2-2	ASSPSGGATGELF
TRBV7-2	TRBJ1-5	ASSLGGAVNQPQH
TRBV4-1	TRBJ1-2	ASSQDRKGLPYGYT
TRBV6-5	TRBJ1-5	ASSHDRDSNQPQH
TRBV5-1	TRBJ1-3	ASSLRGEENTIY
TRBV10-3	TRBJ1-4	AISVRTGRNEKLF
TRBV6-6	TRBJ1-5	ASSRDRGPTVSNQPQH
TRBV19	TRBJ1-2	ASSPGTGGEYYGYT
TRBV11-2	TRBJ1-1	ASSVSTGTSEAF
TRBV24-1	TRBJ2-1	ATSDWGQGYEQF
TRBV7-2	TRBJ1-1	ASSPWHTEQGEAF
TRBV6-2/TRBV6-3	TRBJ2-3	ASSYSRGINTDTQY
TRBV18	TRBJ2-7	ASSPTTSGGHSYEQY
TRBV24-1	TRBJ1-5	ATSDAYSNQPQH
TRBV24-1	TRBJ2-2	ATSDIGFTGELF
TRBV2	TRBJ1-1	ASSPRGGGTEAF
TRBV7-3	TRBJ2-3	ASSLRHPDTQY
TRBV9	TRBJ2-7	ASSPNPSGGSHEQY
TRBV5-6	TRBJ2-7	ASSGTGSGFSEQY
TRBV24-1	TRBJ2-7	ATSDSSAYGGYEQY
TRBV19	TRBJ2-4	ASSKPGLAGKNIQY
TRBV11-2	TRBJ2-3	ASRRLAGALTDTQY
TRBV12-5	TRBJ1-6	ASGSRPLGQKIYNSPLH
TRBV3-1/TRBV3-2	TRBJ1-2	ASSQDAGSFDYT
TRBV4-2	TRBJ2-3	ASSQDGGWISSTDTQY
TRBV3-1/TRBV3-2	TRBJ1-6	ASSPGTGDNSPLH
TRBV7-2	TRBJ2-2	ASSRDRGQRELF
TRBV9	TRBJ2-1	ASSVDRTEYGQQF
TRBV9	TRBJ2-7	ASSTSYREGEQY
TRBV6-2/TRBV6-3	TRBJ1-6	ASSLRLSGSPLH
TRBV19	TRBJ2-1	ASSWTGGYGDEQF
TRBV2	TRBJ1-5	ASRGQSNQPQH
TRBV21-1	TRBJ2-7	ASSKGMTAPYEQY
TRBV5-4	TRBJ1-1	ASSFRNRDEAF
TRBV6-5	TRBJ2-7	ASKRGSGSYEQY
TRBV7-9	TRBJ2-3	ASSLEVGGATDTQY
TRBV18	TRBJ1-1	ASSPSISGAGQGAIETTEAF
TRBV20-1	TRBJ1-2	SARVRLGYT
TRBV6-5	TRBJ1-1	ASRRGRAEAF
TRBV29-1	TRBJ1-2	SVNNARNYGYT